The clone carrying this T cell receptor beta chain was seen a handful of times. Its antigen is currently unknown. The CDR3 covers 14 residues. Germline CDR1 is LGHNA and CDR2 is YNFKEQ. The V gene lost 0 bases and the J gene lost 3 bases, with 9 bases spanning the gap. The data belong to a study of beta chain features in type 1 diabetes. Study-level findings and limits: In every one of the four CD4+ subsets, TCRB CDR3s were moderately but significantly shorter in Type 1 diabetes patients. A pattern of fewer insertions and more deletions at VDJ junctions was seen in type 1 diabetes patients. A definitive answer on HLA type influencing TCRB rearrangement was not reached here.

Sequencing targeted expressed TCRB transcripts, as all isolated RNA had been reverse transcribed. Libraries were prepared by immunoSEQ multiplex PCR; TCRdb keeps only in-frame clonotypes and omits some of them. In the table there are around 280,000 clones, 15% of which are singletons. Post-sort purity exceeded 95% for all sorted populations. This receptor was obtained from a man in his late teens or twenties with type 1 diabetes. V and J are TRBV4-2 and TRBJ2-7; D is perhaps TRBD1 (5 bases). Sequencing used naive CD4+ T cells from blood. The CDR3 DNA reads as TGTGCCAGCAGCCAAGATCAGGGTTTCTACGAGCAGTACTTC. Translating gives CASSQDQGFYEQYF.